This TCR beta chain was retrieved from a study of high-grade serous ovarian cancer treatment subgroups. Overall study results and limits: TCR relatedness rose with neoantigen level and trended with mutation load. Spatial context was lost because tumors were sequenced in bulk. The analyses considered CDR3 and ignored CDR1 and CDR2. Different patients shared almost no repertoire; same-patient tumors shared about 0.11 to 0.85.

Profiled with immunoSEQ multiplex PCR; TCRdb holds only in-frame clones, not every one. The repertoire holds around 30,000 clones, with under 90% as singletons. The CDR3 loop spans 15 amino acids. In germline, CDR1 is KGHSH, CDR2 LQKENI. The V gene end was trimmed by 0 bases and the J gene end by 5 bases; junction bases not matched to a gene: 2. In regard to this clone: Its antigen is unknown.

Tumor samples were taken before definitive surgery or chemotherapy. The sequenced sample was tumor tissue. The receptor was derived from a human donor with high-grade serous ovarian cancer. The V gene is TRBV18, the J gene TRBJ2-7; 12 bases are a match to TRBD1. The CDR3 protein is CASSPPGTGGNEQYF. In DNA form, the CDR3 reads TGTGCCAGCTCACCACCGGGGACAGGGGGCAACGAGCAGTACTTC.